This TCR beta chain was sequenced in a study of T cell responses to AZD1222 COVID-19 vaccine. Across the whole study: Combined were second doses at about 4 or about 12 weeks. Findings and limits, study-wide: At 160-218 and 743-854, vaccine-associated CD4 TCRs were dominant, and they spanned spike. Among the donors, most were white British and more were female, and clonal diversity was possibly underestimated. Seropositive at baseline were only 5 to 7 AZD1222 recipients.

TCRdb keeps only in-frame clones here, not all; method: immunoSEQ multiplex PCR. The sample contains about 120,000 clones, around nine tenths of which appear only once. There are 16 residues in the CDR3. CDR1 MNHEY and CDR2 SMNVEV come from the germline V gene (reference sequence). After removal of 5 bases from V and 5 bases from J, the junction contained 14 bases not matched to a gene. To note about this clone: What it recognizes is unknown.

The chain carries TRBV27 and TRBJ2-5; 7 bases are a match to TRBD2. This receptor was taken from an adult in good health. Sample: peripheral blood, taken on day 0 of AZD1222 vaccination. The CDR3 here is CASSRLAGQGGETQYF. CDR3 coding DNA: TGTGCCAGCAGTCGTCTGGCCGGTCAGGGAGGGGAGACCCAGTACTTC.